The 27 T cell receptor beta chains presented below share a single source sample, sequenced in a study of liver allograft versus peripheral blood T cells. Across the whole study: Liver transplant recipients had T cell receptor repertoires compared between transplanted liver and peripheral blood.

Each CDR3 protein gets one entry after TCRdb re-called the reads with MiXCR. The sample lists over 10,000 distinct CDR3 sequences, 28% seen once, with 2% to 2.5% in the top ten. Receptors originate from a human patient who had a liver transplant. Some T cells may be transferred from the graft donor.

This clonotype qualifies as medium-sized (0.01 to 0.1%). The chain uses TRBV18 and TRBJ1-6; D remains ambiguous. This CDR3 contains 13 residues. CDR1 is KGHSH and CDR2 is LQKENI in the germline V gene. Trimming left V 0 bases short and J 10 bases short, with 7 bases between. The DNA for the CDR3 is TGTGCCAGCTCACCACCGGGAGCATCACCCCTCCACTTT. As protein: CASSPPGASPLHF.

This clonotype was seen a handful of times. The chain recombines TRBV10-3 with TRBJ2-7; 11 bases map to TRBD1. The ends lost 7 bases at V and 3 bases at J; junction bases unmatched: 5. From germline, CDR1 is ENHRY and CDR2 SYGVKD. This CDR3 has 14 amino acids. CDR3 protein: CAINRGTGGYEQYF. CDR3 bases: TGTGCCATCAATAGAGGGACAGGGGGCTACGAGCAGTACTTC.

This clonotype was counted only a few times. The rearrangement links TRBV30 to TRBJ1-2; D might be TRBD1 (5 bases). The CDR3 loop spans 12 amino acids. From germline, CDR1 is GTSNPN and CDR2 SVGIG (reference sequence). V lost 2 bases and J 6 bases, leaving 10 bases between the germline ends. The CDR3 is CAWSLQVDGYTF. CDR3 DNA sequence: TGTGCCTGGAGTTTACAGGTAGATGGCTACACCTTC.

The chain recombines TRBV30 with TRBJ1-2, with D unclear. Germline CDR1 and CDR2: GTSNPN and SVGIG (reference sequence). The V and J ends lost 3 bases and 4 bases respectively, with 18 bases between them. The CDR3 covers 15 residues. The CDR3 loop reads CAWSRGGGIIYGYTF. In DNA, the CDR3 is TGTGCCTGGAGCCGAGGCGGAGGGATTATCTATGGCTACACCTTC.

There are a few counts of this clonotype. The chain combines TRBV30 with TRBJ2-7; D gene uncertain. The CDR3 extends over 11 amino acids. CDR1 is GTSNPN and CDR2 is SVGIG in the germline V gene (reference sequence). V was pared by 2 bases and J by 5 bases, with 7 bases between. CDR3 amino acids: CAWSPLNEQYF. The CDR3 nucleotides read TGTGCCTGGAGTCCCCTTAACGAGCAGTACTTC.

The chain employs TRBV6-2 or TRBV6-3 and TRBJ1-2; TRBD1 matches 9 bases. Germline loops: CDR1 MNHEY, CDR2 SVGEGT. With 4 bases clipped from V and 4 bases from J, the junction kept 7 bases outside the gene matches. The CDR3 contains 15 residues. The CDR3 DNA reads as TGTGCCAGCAGTTCGCCGGGACAGGGCCTCTATGGCTACACCTTC. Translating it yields CASSSPGQGLYGYTF.

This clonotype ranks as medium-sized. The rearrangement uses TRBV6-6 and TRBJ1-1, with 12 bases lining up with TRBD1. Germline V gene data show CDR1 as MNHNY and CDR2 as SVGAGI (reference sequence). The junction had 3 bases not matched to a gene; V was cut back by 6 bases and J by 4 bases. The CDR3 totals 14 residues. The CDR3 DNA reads TGTGCCAGCAGGGGACAGGGGGCCTCCACTGAAGCTTTCTTT. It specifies CASRGQGASTEAFF.

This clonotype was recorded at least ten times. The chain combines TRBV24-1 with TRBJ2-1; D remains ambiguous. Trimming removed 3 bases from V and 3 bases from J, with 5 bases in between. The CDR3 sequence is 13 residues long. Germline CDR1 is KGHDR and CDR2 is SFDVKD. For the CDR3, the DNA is TGTGCCACCAGTGATACTAACTACAATGAGCAGTTCTTC. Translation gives CATSDTNYNEQFF.

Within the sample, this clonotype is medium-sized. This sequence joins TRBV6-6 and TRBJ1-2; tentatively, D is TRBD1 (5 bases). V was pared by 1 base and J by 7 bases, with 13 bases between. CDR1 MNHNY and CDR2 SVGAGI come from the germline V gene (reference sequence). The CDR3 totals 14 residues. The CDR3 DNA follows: TGTGCCAGCAGTTACTTAACGGACGGGGGTGGCTACACCTTC. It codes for CASSYLTDGGGYTF.

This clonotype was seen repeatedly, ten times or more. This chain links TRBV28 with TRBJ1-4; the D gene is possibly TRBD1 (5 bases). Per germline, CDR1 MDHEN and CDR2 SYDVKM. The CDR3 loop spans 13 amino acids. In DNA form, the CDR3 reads TGTGCAACAGAAGGGGACCCTAATGAAAAACTGTTTTTT. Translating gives CATEGDPNEKLFF.

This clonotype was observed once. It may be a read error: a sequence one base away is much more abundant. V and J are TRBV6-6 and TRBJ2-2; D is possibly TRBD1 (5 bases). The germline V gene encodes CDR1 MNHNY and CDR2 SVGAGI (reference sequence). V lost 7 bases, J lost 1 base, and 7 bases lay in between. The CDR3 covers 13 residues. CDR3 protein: CASKTGNTGELFF. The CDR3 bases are TGTGCCAGCAAAACAGGGAACACCGGGGAGCTGTTTTTT.

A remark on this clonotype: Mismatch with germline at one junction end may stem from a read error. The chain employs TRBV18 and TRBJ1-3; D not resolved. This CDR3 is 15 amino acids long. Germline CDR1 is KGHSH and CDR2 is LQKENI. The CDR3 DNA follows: TGTGTCAGCTCACCAATCGGCACCTCTGGAAACACCATATATTTT. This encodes CVSSPIGTSGNTIYF.

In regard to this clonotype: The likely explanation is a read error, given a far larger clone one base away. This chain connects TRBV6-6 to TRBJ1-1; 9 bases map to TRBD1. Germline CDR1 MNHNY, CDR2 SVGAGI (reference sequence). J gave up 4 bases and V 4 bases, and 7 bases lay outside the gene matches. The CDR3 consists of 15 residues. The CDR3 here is CASSSSGQGTTEAFF. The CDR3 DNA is TGTGCCAGCAGTTCCTCCGGACAGGGGACCACTGAAGCTTTCTTT.

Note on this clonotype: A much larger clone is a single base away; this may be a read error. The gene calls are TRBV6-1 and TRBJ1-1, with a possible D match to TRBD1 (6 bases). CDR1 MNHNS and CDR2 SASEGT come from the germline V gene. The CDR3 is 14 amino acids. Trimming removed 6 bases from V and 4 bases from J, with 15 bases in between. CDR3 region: CASSSGQRGTEAFF. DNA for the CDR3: TGTGCCAGCAGCTCCGGACAGAGAGGCACTGAAGCTTTCTTT.

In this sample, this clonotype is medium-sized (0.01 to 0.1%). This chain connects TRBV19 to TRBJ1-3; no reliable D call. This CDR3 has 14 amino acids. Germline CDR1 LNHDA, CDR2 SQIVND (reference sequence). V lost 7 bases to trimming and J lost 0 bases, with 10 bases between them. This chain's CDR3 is CASTVRNSGNTIYF. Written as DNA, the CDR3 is TGTGCCAGTACGGTTCGGAACTCTGGAAACACCATATATTTT.

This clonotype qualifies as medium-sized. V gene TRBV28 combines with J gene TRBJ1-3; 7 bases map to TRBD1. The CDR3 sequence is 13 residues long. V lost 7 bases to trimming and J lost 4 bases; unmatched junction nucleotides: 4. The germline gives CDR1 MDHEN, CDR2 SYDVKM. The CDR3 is CASTGTVGNTIYF. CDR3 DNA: TGTGCCAGCACCGGGACAGTCGGAAACACCATATATTTT.

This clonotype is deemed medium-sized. CDR3 nucleotide sequence: TGTGCCAGCAGCCCTCAGCCAGGGGACACTGAAGCTTTCTTT. Translated: CASSPQPGDTEAFF. The chain uses TRBV6-5 and TRBJ1-1; D perhaps matches TRBD1 (6 bases). CDR1 is MNHEY, CDR2 SVGAGI, per germline. This CDR3 is 14 amino acids long. V lost 6 bases and J 3 bases, leaving 14 bases between the germline ends.

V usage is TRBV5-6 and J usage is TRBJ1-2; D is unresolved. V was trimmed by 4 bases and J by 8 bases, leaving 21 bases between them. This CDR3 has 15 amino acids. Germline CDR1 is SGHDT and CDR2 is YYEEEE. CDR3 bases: TGTGCCAGCAGCGGAATACAGAACCTTGTGGGAGGCTACACCTTC. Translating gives CASSGIQNLVGGYTF.

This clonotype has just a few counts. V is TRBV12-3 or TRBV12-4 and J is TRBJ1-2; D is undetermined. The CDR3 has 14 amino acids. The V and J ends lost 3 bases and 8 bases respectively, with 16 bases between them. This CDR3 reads CASSFGGLAGGYTF. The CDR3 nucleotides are TGTGCCAGCAGTTTCGGCGGCCTCGCTGGCGGCTACACCTTC.

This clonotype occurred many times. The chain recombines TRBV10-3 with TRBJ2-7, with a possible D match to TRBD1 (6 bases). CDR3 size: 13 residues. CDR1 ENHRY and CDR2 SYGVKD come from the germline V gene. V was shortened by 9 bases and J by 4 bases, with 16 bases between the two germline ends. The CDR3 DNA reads TGTGCCATAGGCCGGGACATCTCGTACGAGCAGTACTTC. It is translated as CAIGRDISYEQYF.

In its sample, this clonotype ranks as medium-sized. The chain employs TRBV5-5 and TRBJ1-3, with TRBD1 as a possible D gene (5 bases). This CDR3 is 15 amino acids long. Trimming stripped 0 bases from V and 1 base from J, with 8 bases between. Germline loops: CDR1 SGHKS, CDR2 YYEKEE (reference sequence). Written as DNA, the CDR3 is TGTGCCAGCAGCTTGGGAACAGGATCTGGAAACACCATATATTTT. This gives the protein CASSLGTGSGNTIYF. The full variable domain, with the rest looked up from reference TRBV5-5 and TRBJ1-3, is DAGVTQSPTHLIKTRGQQVTLRCSPISGHKSVSWYQQVLGQGPQFIFQYYEKEERGRGNFPDRFSARQFPNYSSELNVNALLLGDSALYLCASSLGTGSGNTIYFGEGSWLTVV.

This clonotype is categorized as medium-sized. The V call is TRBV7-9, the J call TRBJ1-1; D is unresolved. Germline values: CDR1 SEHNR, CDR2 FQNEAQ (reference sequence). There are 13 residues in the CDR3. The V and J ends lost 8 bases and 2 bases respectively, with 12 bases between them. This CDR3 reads CASVRGVNTEAFF. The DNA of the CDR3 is TGTGCCAGCGTTCGGGGAGTCAACACTGAAGCTTTCTTT. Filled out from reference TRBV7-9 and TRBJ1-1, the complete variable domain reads DTGVSQNPRHKITKRGQNVTFRCDPISEHNRLYWYRQTLGQGPEFLTYFQNEAQLEKSRLLSDRFSAERPKGSFSTLEIQRTEQGDSAMYLCASVRGVNTEAFFGQGTRLTVV.

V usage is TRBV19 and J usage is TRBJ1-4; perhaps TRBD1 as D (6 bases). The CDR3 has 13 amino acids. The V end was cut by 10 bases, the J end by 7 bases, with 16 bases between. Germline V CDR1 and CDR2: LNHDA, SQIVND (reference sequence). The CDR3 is CAISRGQGEKLFF. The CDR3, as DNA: TGTGCCATCTCTCGGGGGCAGGGTGAAAAACTGTTTTTT. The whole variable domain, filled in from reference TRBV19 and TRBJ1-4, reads DGGITQSPKYLFRKEGQNVTLSCEQNLNHDAMYWYRQDPGQGLRLIYYSQIVNDFQKGDIAEGYSVSREKKESFPLTVTSAQKNPTAFYLCAISRGQGEKLFFGSGTQLSVL.

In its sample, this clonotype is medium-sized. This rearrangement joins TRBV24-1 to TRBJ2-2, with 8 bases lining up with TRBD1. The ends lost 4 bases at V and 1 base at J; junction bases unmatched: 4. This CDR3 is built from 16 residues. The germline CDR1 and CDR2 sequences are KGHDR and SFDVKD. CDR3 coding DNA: TGTGCCACCAGTGACACCGGGACAGGGAACACCGGGGAGCTGTTTTTT. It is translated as CATSDTGTGNTGELFF.

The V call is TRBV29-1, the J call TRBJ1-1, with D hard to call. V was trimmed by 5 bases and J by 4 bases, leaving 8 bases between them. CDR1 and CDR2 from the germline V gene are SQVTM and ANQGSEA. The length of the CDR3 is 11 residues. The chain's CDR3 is CSVLPSTEAFF. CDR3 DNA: TGCAGCGTTCTTCCATCCACTGAAGCTTTCTTT.

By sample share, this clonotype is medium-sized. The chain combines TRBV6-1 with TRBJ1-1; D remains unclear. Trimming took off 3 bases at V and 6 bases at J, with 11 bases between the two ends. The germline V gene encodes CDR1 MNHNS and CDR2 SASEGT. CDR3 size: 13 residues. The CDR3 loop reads CASSDHWESEAFF. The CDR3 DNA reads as TGTGCCAGCAGTGATCATTGGGAATCTGAAGCTTTCTTT.

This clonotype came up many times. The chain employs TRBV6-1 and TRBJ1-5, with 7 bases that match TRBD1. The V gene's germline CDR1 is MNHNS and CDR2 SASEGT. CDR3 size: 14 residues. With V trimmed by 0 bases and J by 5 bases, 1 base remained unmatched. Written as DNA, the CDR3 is TGTGCCAGCAGTGAAGCAGGGGGCGATCAGCCCCAGCATTTT. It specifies CASSEAGGDQPQHF.